This T cell receptor (beta chain) was recorded in a study of T cell responses to AZD1222 COVID-19 vaccine. This clone was seen a single time. Its target is not known. V gave up 5 bases and J gave up 5 bases; unmatched junction bases: 11. This CDR3 is 16 amino acids long. Germline V CDR1 and CDR2: SGHTA, FQGNSA. Findings and caveats of the study: Baseline seropositives among AZD1222 recipients totaled only five or six.

Sequenced by immunoSEQ multiplex PCR; TCRdb stores in-frame clones only, minus some. The repertoire has around 79,000 clones, about 85% of them found once; the top ten carry about 1.6%. The clonotype was recovered from an adult in good health. Sequenced here: peripheral blood, sampled on day 0 of AZD1222 vaccination. The J gene is TRBJ1-4, the V gene TRBV7-2; TRBD1 matches at 7 bases. CDR3 region: CASSPIGTELNEKLFF. CDR3 DNA sequence: TGTGCCAGCAGCCCAATCGGGACAGAACTGAATGAAAAACTGTTTTTT.